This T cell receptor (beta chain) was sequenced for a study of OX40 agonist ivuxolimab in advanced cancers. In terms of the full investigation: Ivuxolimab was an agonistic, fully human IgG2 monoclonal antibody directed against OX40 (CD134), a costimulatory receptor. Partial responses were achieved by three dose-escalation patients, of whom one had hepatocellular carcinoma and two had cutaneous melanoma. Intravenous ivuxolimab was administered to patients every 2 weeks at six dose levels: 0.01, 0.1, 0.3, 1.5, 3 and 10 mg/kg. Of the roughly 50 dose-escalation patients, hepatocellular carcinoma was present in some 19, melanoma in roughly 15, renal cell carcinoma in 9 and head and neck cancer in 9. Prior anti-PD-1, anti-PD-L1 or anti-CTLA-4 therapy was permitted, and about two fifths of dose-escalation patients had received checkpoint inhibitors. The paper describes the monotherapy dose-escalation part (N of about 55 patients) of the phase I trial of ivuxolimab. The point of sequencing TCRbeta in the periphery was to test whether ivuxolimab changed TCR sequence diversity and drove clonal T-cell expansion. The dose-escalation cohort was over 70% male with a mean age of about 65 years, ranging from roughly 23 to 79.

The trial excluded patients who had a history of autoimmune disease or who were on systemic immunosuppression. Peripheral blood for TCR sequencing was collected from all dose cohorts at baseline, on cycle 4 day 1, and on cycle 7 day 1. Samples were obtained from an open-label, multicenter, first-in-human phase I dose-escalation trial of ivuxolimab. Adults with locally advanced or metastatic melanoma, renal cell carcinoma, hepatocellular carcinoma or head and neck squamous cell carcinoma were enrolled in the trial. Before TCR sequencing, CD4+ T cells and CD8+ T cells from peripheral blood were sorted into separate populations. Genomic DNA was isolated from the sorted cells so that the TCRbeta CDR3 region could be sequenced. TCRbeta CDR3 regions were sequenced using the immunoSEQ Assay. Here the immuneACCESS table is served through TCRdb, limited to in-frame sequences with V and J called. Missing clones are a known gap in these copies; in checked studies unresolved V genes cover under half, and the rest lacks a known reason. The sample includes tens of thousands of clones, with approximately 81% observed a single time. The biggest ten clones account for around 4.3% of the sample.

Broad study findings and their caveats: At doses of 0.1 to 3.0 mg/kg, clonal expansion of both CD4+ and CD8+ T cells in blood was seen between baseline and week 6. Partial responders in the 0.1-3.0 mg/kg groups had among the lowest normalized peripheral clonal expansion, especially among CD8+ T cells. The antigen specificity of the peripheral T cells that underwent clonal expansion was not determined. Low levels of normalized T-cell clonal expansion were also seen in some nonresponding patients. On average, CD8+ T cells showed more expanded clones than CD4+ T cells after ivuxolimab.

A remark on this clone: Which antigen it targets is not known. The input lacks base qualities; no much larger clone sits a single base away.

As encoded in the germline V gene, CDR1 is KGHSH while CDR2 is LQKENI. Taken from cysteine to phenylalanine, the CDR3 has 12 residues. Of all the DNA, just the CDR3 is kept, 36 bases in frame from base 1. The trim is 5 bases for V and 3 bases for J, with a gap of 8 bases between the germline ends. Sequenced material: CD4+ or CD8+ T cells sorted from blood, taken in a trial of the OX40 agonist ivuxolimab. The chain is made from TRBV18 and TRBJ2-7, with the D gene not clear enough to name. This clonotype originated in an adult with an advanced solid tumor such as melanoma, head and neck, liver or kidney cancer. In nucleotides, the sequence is TGTGCCAGCTCATCGAAGGACTACGAGCAGTACTTC. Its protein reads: CASSSKDYEQYF.